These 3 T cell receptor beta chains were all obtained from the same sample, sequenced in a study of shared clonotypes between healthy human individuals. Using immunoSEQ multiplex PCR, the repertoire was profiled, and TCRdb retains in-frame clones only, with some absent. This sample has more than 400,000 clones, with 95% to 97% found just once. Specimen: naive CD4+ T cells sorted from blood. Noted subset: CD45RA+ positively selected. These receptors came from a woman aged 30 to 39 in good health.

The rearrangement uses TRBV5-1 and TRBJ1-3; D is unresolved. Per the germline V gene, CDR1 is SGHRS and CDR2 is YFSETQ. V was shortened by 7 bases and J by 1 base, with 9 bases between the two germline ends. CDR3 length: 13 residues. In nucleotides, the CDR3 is TGCGCCAGCCGGGAGGGATCTGGAAACACCATATATTTT. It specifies CASREGSGNTIYF.

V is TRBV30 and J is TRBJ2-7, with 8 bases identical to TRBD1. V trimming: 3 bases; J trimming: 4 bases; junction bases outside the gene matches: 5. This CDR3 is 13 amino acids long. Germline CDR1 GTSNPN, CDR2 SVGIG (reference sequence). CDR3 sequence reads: CAWSRGLAYEQYF. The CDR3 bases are TGTGCCTGGAGCAGGGGGCTTGCTTACGAGCAGTACTTC.

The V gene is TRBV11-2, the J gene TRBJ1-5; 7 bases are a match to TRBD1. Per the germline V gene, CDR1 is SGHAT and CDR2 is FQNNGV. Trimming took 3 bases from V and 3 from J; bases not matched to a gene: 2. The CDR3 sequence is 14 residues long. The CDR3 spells CASSFTGDNQPQHF. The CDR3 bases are TGTGCCAGCAGCTTTACAGGGGACAATCAGCCCCAGCATTTT.